This entry lists 23 T cell receptor beta chains sequenced from one sample in a study of esophageal squamous cell carcinoma under preoperative chemotherapy (dated by TCRdb to about 2018). Libraries came from PCR. Reads for this sample came from a HiSeq X Ten. TCRdb took the public reads, trimmed them with fastp at Q25, ran MiXCR for clone calling and kept in-frame beta chains. Under each unique CDR3 protein, matching rows form one entry showing the most common genes and DNA. The sample table lists fewer than 40,000 distinct CDR3 sequences, around 50% of them with a count of one. The top ten clones comprise roughly 12% of the sample. The meaning of the sample's time point label: before preoperative PTX-NDP chemotherapy. The sample was acquired from a patient given preoperative chemotherapy. The source is a human donor with esophageal squamous cell carcinoma. The donor label of this sample is uncertain.

In regard to this clonotype: Without the conserved terminal phenylalanine or tryptophan, this CDR3 likely stems from a read error. The limits of the CDR3 on the DNA are not certain, so only TCRdb's listed CDR3 is given. V usage is TRBV28 and J usage is TRBJ2-5; the table's D call, TRBD1, has no DNA check behind it. Including both end residues, the CDR3 is 10 amino acids long. Germline V gives CDR1 MDHEN, CDR2 SYDVKM. The CDR3 sequence: CASEGASRYL.

The CDR3 coding sequence is TGTGCCAGCAGCTTAGTCCTAGCGGGAGGGCCGAACACAGATACGCAGTATTTT. This translates into CASSLVLAGGPNTDTQYF. The gene calls are TRBV7-2 and TRBJ2-3; 12 bases fit TRBD2. This CDR3 is 18 amino acids long. CDR1 and CDR2 (germline): SGHTA, FQGNSA. V dropped 1 base and J dropped 2; count of bases not matched to a gene: 7.

The rearrangement joins TRBV7-2 to TRBJ2-1; 7 nucleotides align to TRBD1. The junction had 7 bases not matched to a gene; V was cut back by 4 bases and J by 10 bases. The CDR3 length is 13 residues. Germline CDR1 reads SGHTA; CDR2 reads FQGNSA. For the CDR3, the DNA is TGTGCCAGCAGCTCTATACAGGGGCACGAGCAGTTCTTC. This codes for CASSSIQGHEQFF.

This clonotype was recorded only once. V usage is TRBV27 and J usage is TRBJ2-5, with D possibly being TRBD2 (6 bases). CDR3 length: 16 residues. Deletions cut 0 bases from V and 0 bases from J, with 11 bases between. From germline, CDR1 is MNHEY and CDR2 SMNVEV (reference sequence). DNA for the CDR3: TGTGCCAGCAGTTTATCCTTCCGGGACTACCAAGAGACCCAGTACTTC. This codes for CASSLSFRDYQETQYF.

As concerns this clonotype: The CDR3 end shows no conserved phenylalanine or tryptophan, and so a read error is likely. The limits of the CDR3 on the DNA are not certain, so only TCRdb's listed CDR3 is given. The chain employs TRBV7-2 and TRBJ2-5; TRBD1, the D gene given by the table, was not confirmed from the DNA. Germline values: CDR1 SGHTA, CDR2 FQGNSA. Inclusive of both ends, the CDR3 amounts to 15 amino acids. The CDR3 region is CASSQYAGGEETQFL.

The gene calls are TRBV7-9 and TRBJ2-3; a weak D match, TRBD2 (5 bases). Trimming left V 1 base short and J 12 bases short, with 23 bases between. From germline, CDR1 is SEHNR and CDR2 FQNEAQ (reference sequence). The CDR3 is 16 amino acids. DNA of the CDR3: TGTGCCAGCAGCTTAGGGGGAGCGTCTGGCAAAGATATTCAGTATTTT. Translation gives CASSLGGASGKDIQYF.

Concerning this clonotype: Likely a read error: the CDR3 ends without its conserved phenylalanine or tryptophan. J is TRBJ2-5 and V is TRBV7-6; no definite D call. CDR1 SGHVS and CDR2 FNYEAQ come from the germline V gene. The CDR3 is 14 residues long. The CDR3: CASSLAGHQATQYS. Here the CDR3 DNA reads TGTGCCAGCAGCTTAGCCGGGCACCAAGCGACCCAGTACTCC.

Comment on this clonotype: Likely a read error: the CDR3 ends without its conserved phenylalanine or tryptophan. No DNA is shown, since the ends of the CDR3 on it are uncertain; the CDR3 is the one TCRdb lists. The J gene is TRBJ2-5, the V gene TRBV7-8; the table's TRBD1 call for D was not verified on the DNA. CDR1 is SGHVS, CDR2 FQNEAQ, per germline. The CDR3 sequence runs 14 residues, both termini included. CDR3 in amino acids: CASSSQSLGATQLS.

This clonotype turned up a few times. The chain employs TRBV7-9 and TRBJ2-5; D possibly uses TRBD1 or TRBD2 (7 bases each). The better agreement between TRBJ2-7 and the DNA end casts doubt on the J call. The CDR3 sequence is 14 residues long. Germline CDR1 and CDR2: SEHNR and FQNEAQ (reference sequence). This CDR3 is CASRGGGSGYEQYF. The CDR3 region has the DNA TGTGCCAGCAGGGGAGGGGGCAGCGGCTACGAGCAGTACTTC.

V gene TRBV7-2 combines with J gene TRBJ2-2; the D is unclear. CDR3 length: 14 amino acids. Germline CDR1 reads SGHTA; CDR2 reads FQGNSA. Trimming took 3 bases from V and 1 from J, leaving 6 bases between them. CDR3 residues: CASSLLMNTGELFF. In nucleotides, the CDR3 is TGTGCCAGCAGCTTGCTAATGAACACCGGGGAGCTGTTTTTT. The full variable domain, in which reference TRBV7-2 and TRBJ2-2 provide the parts outside the CDR3, is GAGVSQSPSNKVTEKGKDVELRCDPISGHTALYWYRQSLGQGLEFLIYFQGNSAPDKSGLPSDRFSAERTGGSVSTLTIQRTQQEDSAVYLCASSLLMNTGELFFGEGSRLTVL.

This clonotype appeared a few times. The chain joins TRBV4-1 to TRBJ1-2; tentative D call: TRBD1 (6 bases). There are 15 residues in the CDR3. CDR1 and CDR2 from the germline V gene are MGHRA and YSYEKL. Trimming removed 0 bases from V and 6 bases from J, with 14 bases in between. This chain's CDR3 is CASSQDTGNVDGYTF. CDR3 bases: TGCGCCAGCAGCCAAGACACAGGGAATGTCGATGGCTACACCTTC.

As to this clonotype: Sequence at one end of the junction differs from germline and may be a read error. This rearrangement joins TRBV7-6 to TRBJ2-3; maybe TRBD2 (7 bases). The CDR3 length is 15 residues. The V gene's germline CDR1 is SGHVS and CDR2 FNYEAQ. The CDR3 here is CGSGLGAGATNIQYF. The CDR3 nucleotides are TGTGGCAGCGGCTTGGGGGCGGGAGCCACAAACATTCAGTATTTT. Together with reference TRBV7-6 and TRBJ2-3, the CDR3 gives the full variable domain: GAGVSQSPRYKVTKRGQDVALRCDPISGHVSLYWYRQALGQGPEFLTYFNYEAQQDKSGLPNDRFSAERPEGSISTLTIQRTEQRDSAMYRCGSGLGAGATNIQYFGPGTRLTVL.

The genes are TRBV27 and TRBJ2-1; possibly TRBD2 for D (6 bases). The last part of the DNA fits TRBJ2-5 better; the J call may be wrong. Germline CDR1 reads MNHEY; CDR2 reads SMNVEV (reference sequence). The CDR3 totals 16 residues. CDR3 coding DNA: TGTGCCAGCAGTCCCTGGGAGGCAACTTCTTCAGAGACCCAGTACTTC. Translation: CASSPWEATSSETQYF.

A note on this clonotype: At one of its ends the junction is not consistent with the germline gene, which may arise from a read error. This chain uses TRBV7-6 with TRBJ1-6; the D is unclear. The CDR3 is 15 amino acids. Germline loops: CDR1 SGHVS, CDR2 FNYEAQ. The CDR3 protein is CASSPGPWAQDTQYF. As DNA, the CDR3 is TGTGCCAGCAGCCCCGGGCCGTGGGCTCAAGATACTCAGTACTTT.

This clonotype was recorded at least ten times. The V and J genes are TRBV27 and TRBJ2-5; D perhaps matches TRBD1 (5 bases). In germline, CDR1 is MNHEY, CDR2 SMNVEV (reference sequence). The CDR3 is 13 amino acids. V lost 3 bases and J 2 bases, leaving 7 bases between the germline ends. The CDR3 sequence is CASSFRAQETQYF. Here the CDR3 DNA reads TGTGCCAGCAGTTTCAGGGCACAAGAGACCCAGTACTTC.

This clonotype occurred a few times. The chain has TRBV6-4 and TRBJ2-3; either TRBD1 or TRBD2 may supply D (5 bases each). The length of the CDR3 is 14 residues. CDR1 and CDR2 (germline): MRHNA, SNTAGT. Trimming shortened V by 5 bases and J by 0 bases, and 9 bases separated the two germline ends. The CDR3 sequence: CASSRDGSTDTQYF. The CDR3 coding sequence is TGTGCCAGCAGTAGGGACGGAAGCACAGATACGCAGTATTTT.

The V and J genes are TRBV18 and TRBJ2-1; D gene unclear. The CDR3 totals 15 residues. Trimming shortened V by 0 bases and J by 6 bases, and 12 bases separated the two germline ends. Germline CDR1 reads KGHSH; CDR2 reads LQKENI. The CDR3 region is CASSPPAVLFNEQFF. DNA of the CDR3: TGTGCCAGCTCACCACCGGCGGTCCTATTCAATGAGCAGTTCTTC. Full variable domain (remainder filled in from reference TRBV18 and TRBJ2-1): NAGVMQNPRHLVRRRGQEARLRCSPMKGHSHVYWYRQLPEEGLKFMVYLQKENIIDESGMPKERFSAEFPKEGPSILRIQQVVRGDSAAYFCASSPPAVLFNEQFFGPGTRLTVL.

Note on this clonotype: A read error may account for a junction end that differs from germline. The chain has TRBV7-3 and TRBJ2-6; D call uncertain. Looked up from germline, CDR1 is SGHTA and CDR2 is FQGTGA. The CDR3 has 15 amino acids. For the CDR3, the DNA is TGTGCCAGCAGCTTCACACGTCCTTGGTCCTACGTGCAGTATTTC. Amino acids: CASSFTRPWSYVQYF.

This clonotype was found a few times. V and J are TRBV5-1 and TRBJ2-4; D is unclear. The ends were cut back, 4 bases at V and 7 bases at J, with 12 bases in the middle. The CDR3 consists of 13 residues. Germline CDR1 reads SGHRS; CDR2 reads YFSETQ. The CDR3 region has the DNA TGCGCCAGCAGCCCCCGAGATTTGAACATTCAGTACTTC. Its protein is CASSPRDLNIQYF.

This clonotype was detected only once. This sequence joins TRBV7-2 and TRBJ2-4, with a weak D call TRBD2 (5 bases). Per the germline V gene, CDR1 is SGHTA and CDR2 is FQGNSA. This CDR3 comprises 14 residues. The CDR3 protein is CAGSRRRAGDTQYF. CDR3 bases: TGTGCGGGGAGCCGACGCCGTGCAGGAGACACTCAGTACTTC.

This clonotype was found many times. CDR3 residues: CASSDEHIQYF. The CDR3 coding sequence is TGTGCCAGCAGTGACGAGCACATTCAGTACTTC. The genes are TRBV25-1 and TRBJ2-4; D call uncertain. Germline CDR1 is MGHDK and CDR2 is SYGVNS. The CDR3 is made up of 11 amino acids. The V gene lost 3 bases and the J gene lost 8 bases, with 5 bases spanning the gap.

The J gene is TRBJ2-1, the V gene TRBV14, with D unresolved. Trimming cost V 1 base and J 13 bases, with 20 bases left between them. The CDR3 sequence is 15 residues long. Germline CDR1 reads SGHDN; CDR2 reads FVKESK. CDR3 amino acids: CASSQADRNHPTQFF. The DNA for the CDR3 is TGTGCCAGCAGCCAAGCAGACCGGAACCACCCAACCCAGTTCTTC.

This clonotype has just a few counts. The chain is built from TRBV6-1 and TRBJ2-7, with D possibly TRBD1 on 6 matching bases. The CDR3 sequence is 15 residues long. Looked up from germline, CDR1 is MNHNS and CDR2 is SASEGT. Trimming took off 4 bases at V and 0 bases at J, with 13 bases between the two ends. Here the CDR3 DNA reads TGTGCCAGCAGTGCTTACAGGGTGAGCTCCTACGAGCAGTACTTC. Translation: CASSAYRVSSYEQYF.